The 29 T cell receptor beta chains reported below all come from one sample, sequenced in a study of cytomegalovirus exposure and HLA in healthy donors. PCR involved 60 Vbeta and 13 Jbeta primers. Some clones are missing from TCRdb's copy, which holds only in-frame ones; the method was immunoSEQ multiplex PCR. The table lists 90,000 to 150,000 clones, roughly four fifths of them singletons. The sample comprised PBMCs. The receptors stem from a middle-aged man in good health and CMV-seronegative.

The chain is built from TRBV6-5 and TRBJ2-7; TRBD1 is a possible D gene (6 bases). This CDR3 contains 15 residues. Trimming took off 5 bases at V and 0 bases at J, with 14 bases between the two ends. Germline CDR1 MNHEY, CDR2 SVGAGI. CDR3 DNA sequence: TGTGCCAGCAGTCTACAGGGTGGGTTCTCCTACGAGCAGTACTTC. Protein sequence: CASSLQGGFSYEQYF.

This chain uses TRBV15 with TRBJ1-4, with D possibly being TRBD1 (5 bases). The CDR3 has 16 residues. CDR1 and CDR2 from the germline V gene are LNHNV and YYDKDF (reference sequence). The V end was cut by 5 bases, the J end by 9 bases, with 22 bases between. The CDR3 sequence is CATSGGLQRGLQKLFF. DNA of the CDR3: TGTGCCACCAGCGGGGGACTGCAGAGGGGATTGCAAAAACTGTTTTTT.

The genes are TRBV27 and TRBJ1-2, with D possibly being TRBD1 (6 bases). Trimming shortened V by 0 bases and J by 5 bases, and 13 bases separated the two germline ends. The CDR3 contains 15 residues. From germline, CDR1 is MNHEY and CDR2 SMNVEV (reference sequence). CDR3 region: CASSLSFGGLYGYTF. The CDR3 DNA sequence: TGTGCCAGCAGTTTATCGTTTGGGGGCCTATATGGCTACACCTTC.

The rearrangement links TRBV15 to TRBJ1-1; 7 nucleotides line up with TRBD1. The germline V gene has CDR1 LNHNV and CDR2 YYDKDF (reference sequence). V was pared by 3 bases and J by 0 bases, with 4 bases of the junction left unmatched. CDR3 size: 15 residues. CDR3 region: CATSRDRTVNTEAFF. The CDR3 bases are TGTGCCACCAGCAGGGACAGGACCGTGAACACTGAAGCTTTCTTT.

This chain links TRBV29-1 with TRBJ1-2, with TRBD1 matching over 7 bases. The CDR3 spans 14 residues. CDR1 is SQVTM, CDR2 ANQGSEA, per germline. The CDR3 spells CRLARTGYGGGYTF. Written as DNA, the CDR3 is TGCAGGCTCGCGAGGACAGGCTATGGGGGAGGCTACACCTTC.

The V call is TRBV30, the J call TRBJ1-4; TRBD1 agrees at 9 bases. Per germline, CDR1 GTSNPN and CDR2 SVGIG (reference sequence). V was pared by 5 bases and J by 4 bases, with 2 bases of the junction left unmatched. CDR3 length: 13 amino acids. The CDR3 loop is CAWGTGSNEKLFF. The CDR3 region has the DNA TGTGCCTGGGGGACAGGGAGTAATGAAAAACTGTTTTTT.

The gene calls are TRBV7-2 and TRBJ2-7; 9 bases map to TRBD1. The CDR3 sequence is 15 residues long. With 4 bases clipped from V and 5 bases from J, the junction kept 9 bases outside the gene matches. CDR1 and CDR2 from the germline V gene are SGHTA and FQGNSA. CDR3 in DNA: TGTGCCAGCAGCTCCCAGGGACAGGGCGGAGACGAGCAGTACTTC. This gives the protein CASSSQGQGGDEQYF.

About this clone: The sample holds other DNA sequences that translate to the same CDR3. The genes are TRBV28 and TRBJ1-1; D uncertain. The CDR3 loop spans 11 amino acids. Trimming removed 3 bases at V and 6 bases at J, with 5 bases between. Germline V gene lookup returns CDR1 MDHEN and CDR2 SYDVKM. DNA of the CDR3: TGTGCCAGCAGTTTCTCCGCTGAAGCTTTCTTT. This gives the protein CASSFSAEAFF.

CDR3 residues: CASSRFGGAEGPRGANVLTF. DNA for the CDR3: TGCGCCAGCAGTCGCTTCGGCGGGGCGGAGGGCCCTCGCGGGGCCAACGTCCTGACTTTC. This chain uses TRBV23-1 with TRBJ2-6; D perhaps matches TRBD2 (6 bases). TRBV23-1 is filed as an ORF, its function uncertain. The length of the CDR3 is 20 residues. Trimming took off 4 bases at V and 4 bases at J, with 26 bases between the two ends.

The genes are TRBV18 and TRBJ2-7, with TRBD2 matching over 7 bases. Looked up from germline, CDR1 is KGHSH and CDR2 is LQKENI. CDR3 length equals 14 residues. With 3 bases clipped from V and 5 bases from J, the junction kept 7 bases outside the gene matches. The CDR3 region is CASSPPGGNDEQYF. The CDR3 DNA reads TGTGCCAGCTCACCTCCCGGGGGGAACGACGAGCAGTACTTC.

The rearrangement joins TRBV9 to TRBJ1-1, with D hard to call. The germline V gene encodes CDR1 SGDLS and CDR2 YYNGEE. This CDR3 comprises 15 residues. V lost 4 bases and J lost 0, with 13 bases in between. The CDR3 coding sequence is TGTGCCAGCAGCCCGTCGGTACGGGTGAACACTGAAGCTTTCTTT. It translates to CASSPSVRVNTEAFF.

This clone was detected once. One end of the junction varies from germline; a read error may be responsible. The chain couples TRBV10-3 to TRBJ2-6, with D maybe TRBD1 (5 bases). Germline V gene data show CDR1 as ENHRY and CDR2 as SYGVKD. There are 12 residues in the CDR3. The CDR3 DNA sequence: TGTGCCATCAGTCCTGGGGCCAACGGCCTGACTTTC. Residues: CAISPGANGLTF.

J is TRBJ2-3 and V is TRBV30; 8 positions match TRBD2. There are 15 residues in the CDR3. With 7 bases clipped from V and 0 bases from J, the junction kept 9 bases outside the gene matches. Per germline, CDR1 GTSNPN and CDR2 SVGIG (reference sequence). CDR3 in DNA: TGTGCCTTCCTGTTTAGCGGGGTCAGCACAGATACGCAGTATTTT. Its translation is CAFLFSGVSTDTQYF.

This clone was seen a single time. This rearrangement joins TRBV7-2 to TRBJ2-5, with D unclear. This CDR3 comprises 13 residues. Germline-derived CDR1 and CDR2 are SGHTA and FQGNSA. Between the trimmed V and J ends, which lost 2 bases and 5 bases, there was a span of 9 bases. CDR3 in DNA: TGTGCCAGCAGCTTATCTGGCCCGGAGACCCAGTACTTC. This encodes CASSLSGPETQYF. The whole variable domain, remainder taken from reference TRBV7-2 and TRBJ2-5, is GAGVSQSPSNKVTEKGKDVELRCDPISGHTALYWYRQSLGQGLEFLIYFQGNSAPDKSGLPSDRFSAERTGGSVSTLTIQRTQQEDSAVYLCASSLSGPETQYFGPGTRLLVL.

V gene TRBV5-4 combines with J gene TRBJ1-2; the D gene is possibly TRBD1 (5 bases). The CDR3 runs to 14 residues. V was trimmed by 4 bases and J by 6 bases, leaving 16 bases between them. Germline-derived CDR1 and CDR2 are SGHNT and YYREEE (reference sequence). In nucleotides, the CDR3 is TGTGCCAGCAGCCTCCTGAAGGGAGGGGATGGCTACACCTTC. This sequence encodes CASSLLKGGDGYTF.

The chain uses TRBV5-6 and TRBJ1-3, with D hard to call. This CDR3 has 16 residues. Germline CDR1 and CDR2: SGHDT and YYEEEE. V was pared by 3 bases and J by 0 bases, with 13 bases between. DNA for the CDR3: TGTGCCAGCAGCTCATATCGCTTAGACTCTGGAAACACCATATATTTT. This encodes CASSSYRLDSGNTIYF.

The CDR3 loop is CASSGQGNTGELFF. The CDR3 region has the DNA TGTGCCAGCAGCGGACAGGGGAACACCGGGGAGCTGTTTTTT. This sequence joins TRBV7-9 and TRBJ2-2; TRBD1 matches at 8 bases. Germline V gene data show CDR1 as SEHNR and CDR2 as FQNEAQ (reference sequence). The CDR3 runs to 14 residues. The trim removed 5 bases at V and 1 base at J, leaving 0 bases unmatched.

The DNA for the CDR3 is TGTGCCAGCAGAACCCGCCGGGACAGTCAAGAGACCCAGTACTTC. Amino acid sequence: CASRTRRDSQETQYF. The chain uses TRBV6-6 and TRBJ2-5; 7 bases fit TRBD1. The CDR3 has 15 residues. V gave up 6 bases and J gave up 2 bases; unmatched junction bases: 9. The germline V gene has CDR1 MNHNY and CDR2 SVGAGI (reference sequence).

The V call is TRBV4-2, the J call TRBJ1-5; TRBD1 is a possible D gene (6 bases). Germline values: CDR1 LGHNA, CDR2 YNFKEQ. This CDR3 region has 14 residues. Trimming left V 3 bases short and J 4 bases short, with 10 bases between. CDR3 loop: CASSQVTGNQPQHF. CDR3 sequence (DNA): TGTGCCAGCAGCCAGGTTACAGGGAATCAGCCCCAGCATTTT.

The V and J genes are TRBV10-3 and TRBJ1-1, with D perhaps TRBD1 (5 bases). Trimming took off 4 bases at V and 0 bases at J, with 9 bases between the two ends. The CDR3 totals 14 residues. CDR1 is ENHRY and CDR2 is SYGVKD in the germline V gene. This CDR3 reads CAISAGLMNTEAFF. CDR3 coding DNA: TGTGCCATCAGTGCAGGGTTGATGAACACTGAAGCTTTCTTT.

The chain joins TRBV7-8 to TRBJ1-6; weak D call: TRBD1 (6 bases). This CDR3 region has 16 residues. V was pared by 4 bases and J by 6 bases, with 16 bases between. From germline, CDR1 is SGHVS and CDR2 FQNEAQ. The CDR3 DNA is TGTGCCAGCAGCTCTTGGACAGCGGTGGGTAATTCACCCCTCCACTTT. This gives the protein CASSSWTAVGNSPLHF.

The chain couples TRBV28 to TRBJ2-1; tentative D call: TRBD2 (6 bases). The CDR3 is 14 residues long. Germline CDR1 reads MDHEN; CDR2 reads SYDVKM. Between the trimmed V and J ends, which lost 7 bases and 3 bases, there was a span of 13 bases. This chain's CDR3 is CASIRAGSYNEQFF. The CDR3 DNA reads TGTGCCAGCATTCGGGCGGGAAGCTACAATGAGCAGTTCTTC.

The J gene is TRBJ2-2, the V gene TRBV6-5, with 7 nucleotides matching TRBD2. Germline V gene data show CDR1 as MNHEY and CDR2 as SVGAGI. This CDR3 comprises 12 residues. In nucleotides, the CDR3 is TGTGCGGGCGGGAGTAGATCCGGGGAGCTGTTTTTT. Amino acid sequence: CAGGSRSGELFF.

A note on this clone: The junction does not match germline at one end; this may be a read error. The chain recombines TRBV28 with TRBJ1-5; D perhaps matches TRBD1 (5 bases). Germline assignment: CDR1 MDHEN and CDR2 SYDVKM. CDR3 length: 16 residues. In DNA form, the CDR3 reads TGTGCCAGCAGTTACCGACTCCTTTGGGGCAATCAGCCCCGGCATTTT. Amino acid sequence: CASSYRLLWGNQPRHF.

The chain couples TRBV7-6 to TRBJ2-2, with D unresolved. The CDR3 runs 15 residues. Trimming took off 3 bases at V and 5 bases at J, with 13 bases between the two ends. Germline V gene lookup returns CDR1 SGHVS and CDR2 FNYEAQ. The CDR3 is CASSLTGTGTGELFF. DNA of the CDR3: TGTGCCAGCAGCTTGACCGGCACGGGTACCGGGGAGCTGTTTTTT. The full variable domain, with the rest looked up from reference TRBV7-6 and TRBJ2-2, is GAGVSQSPRYKVTKRGQDVALRCDPISGHVSLYWYRQALGQGPEFLTYFNYEAQQDKSGLPNDRFSAERPEGSISTLTIQRTEQRDSAMYRCASSLTGTGTGELFFGEGSRLTVL.

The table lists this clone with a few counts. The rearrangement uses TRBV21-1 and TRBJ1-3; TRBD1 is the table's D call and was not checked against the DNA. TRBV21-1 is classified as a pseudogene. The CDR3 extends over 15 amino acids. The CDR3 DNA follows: TGTGCCAGCAGAAAAACAGGAAGGACTGGAAACACCATATATTTT. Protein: CASRKTGRTGNTIYF.

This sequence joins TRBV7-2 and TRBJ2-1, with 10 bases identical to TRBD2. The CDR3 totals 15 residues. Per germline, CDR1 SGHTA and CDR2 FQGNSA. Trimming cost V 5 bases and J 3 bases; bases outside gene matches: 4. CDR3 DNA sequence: TGTGCCAGCAGCCAGCGGGGGGGCCGCTACAATGAGCAGTTCTTC. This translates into CASSQRGGRYNEQFF.

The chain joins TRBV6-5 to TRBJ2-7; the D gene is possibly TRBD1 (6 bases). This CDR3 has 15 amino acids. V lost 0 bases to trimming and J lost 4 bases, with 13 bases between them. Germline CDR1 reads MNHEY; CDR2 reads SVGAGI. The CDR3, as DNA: TGTGCCAGCAGTTACTCGACAGGCCCTGAGTACGAGCAGTACTTC. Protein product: CASSYSTGPEYEQYF.

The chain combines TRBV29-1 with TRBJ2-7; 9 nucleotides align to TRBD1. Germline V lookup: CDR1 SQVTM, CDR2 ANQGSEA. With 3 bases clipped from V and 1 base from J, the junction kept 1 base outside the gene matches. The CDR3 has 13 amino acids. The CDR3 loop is CSVEDRGSYEQYF. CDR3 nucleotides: TGCAGCGTTGAGGACAGGGGATCCTACGAGCAGTACTTC.